The present T cell receptor beta chain was sequenced within a study of blood T cells in healthy people across ages. From germline, CDR1 is MDHEN and CDR2 SYDVKM. The CDR3 is 13 residues long. Trimming took 6 bases from V and 3 from J, leaving 11 bases between them. Each donor supplied approximately 10 milliliters of peripheral blood. Primed by a sample-barcoded 5' primer and a J-beta primer mix, a second PCR proceeded for 7 to 11 cycles. TCRdb passed the 5' RACE reads through MiXCR, listing each CDR3 protein once. The table shows roughly 500,000 distinct CDR3 sequences, with around 24% occurring only once. Separately, the same data were catalogued under a study of T cells of mothers and their children. That study adds: Over 8 million TCR beta CDR3 reads were obtained from each mother, and about 2.9 million from each child. Versus unrelated pairs, overlap was slightly higher in related mother-child pairs, without reaching significance.

The sample consisted of blood. The receptor was derived from a boy younger than 18 in good health. This chain uses TRBV28 with TRBJ1-1; D is perhaps TRBD1 (6 bases). CDR3 nucleotides: TGTGCCAGCAGCCACGGACAGCACACTGAAGCTTTCTTT. It translates to CASSHGQHTEAFF.